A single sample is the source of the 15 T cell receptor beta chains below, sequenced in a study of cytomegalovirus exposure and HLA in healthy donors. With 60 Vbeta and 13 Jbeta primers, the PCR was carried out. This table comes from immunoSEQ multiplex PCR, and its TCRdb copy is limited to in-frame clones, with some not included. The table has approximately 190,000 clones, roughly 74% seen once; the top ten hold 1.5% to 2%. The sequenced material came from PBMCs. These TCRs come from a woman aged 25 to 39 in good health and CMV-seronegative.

CDR3 amino acids: CSVVASGQSSYNEQFF. The CDR3 DNA is TGCAGCGTTGTCGCTAGCGGACAAAGCTCCTACAATGAGCAGTTCTTC. This chain joins TRBV29-1 and TRBJ2-1, with 7 positions matching TRBD2. The V and J ends lost 4 bases and 0 bases, in that order; junction bases with no gene match: 9. The CDR3 runs 16 residues. Germline lookup yields CDR1 SQVTM and CDR2 ANQGSEA.

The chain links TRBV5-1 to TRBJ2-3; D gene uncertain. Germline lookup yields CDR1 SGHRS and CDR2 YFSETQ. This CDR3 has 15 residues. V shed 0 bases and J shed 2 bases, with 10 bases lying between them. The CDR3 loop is CASSLANGATDTQYF. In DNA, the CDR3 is TGCGCCAGCAGCTTGGCCAATGGAGCCACAGATACGCAGTATTTT.

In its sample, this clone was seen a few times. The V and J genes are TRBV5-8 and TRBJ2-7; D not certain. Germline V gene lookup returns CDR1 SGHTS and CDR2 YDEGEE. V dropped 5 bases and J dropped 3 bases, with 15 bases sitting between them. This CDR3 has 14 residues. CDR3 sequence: CASSSRIRSYEQYF. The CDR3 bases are TGTGCCAGCAGTTCCCGGATAAGGAGCTACGAGCAGTACTTC.

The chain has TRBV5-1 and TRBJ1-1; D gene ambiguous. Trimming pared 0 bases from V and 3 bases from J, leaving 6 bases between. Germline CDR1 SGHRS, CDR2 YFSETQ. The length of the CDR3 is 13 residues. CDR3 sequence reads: CASSLGGDTEAFF. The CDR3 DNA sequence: TGCGCCAGCAGCTTGGGCGGGGACACTGAAGCTTTCTTT.

CDR3 DNA: TGTGCCAGCAGCAAACTGGGGCGCCCAACGAACATTCAGTACTTC. Amino acids: CASSKLGRPTNIQYF. The chain employs TRBV21-1 and TRBJ2-4; TRBD1 is the table's D call and was not checked against the DNA. TRBV21-1 is given as a pseudogene. This CDR3 region has 15 residues.

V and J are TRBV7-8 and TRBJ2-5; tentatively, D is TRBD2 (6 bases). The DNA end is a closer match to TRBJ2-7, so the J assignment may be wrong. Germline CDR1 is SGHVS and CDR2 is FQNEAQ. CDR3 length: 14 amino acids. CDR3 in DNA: TGTGCCAGCAGCATCGCGGAGGGGCTCTACGAGCAGTACTTC. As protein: CASSIAEGLYEQYF.

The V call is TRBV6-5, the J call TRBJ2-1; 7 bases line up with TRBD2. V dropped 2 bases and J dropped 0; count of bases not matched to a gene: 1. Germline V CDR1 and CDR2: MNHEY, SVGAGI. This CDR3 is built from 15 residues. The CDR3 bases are TGTGCCAGCAGTTACGGCGGGAGCTCCTACAATGAGCAGTTCTTC. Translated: CASSYGGSSYNEQFF.

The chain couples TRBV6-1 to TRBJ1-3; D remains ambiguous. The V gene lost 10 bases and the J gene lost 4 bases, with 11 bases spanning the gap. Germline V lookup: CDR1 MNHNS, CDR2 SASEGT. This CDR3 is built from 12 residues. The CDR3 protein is CATGLRGNTIYF. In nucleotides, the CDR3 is TGTGCCACAGGCCTCAGGGGAAACACCATATATTTT.

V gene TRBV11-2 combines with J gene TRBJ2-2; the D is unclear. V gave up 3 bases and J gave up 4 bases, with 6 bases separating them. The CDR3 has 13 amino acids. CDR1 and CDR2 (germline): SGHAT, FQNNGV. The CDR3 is CASSFTGTGELFF. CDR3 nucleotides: TGTGCCAGCAGCTTTACCGGCACCGGGGAGCTGTTTTTT.

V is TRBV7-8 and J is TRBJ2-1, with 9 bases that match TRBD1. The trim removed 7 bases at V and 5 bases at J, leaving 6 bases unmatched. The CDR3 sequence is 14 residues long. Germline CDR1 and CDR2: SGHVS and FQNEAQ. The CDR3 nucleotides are TGTGCCAGCACCCCGGGACAGGGTAACAATGAGCAGTTCTTC. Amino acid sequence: CASTPGQGNNEQFF.

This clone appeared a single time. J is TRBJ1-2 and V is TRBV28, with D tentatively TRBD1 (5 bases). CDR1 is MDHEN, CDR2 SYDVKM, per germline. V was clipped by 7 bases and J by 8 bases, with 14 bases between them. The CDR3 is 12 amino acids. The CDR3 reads CASTRAGRGYTF. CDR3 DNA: TGTGCCAGCACCCGGGCGGGGCGCGGCTACACCTTC.

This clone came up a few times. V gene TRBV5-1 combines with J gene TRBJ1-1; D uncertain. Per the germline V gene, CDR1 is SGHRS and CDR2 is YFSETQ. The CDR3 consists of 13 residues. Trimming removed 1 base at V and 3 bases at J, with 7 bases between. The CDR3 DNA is TGCGCCAGCAGCTTGTCCGACTACACTGAAGCTTTCTTT. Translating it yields CASSLSDYTEAFF.

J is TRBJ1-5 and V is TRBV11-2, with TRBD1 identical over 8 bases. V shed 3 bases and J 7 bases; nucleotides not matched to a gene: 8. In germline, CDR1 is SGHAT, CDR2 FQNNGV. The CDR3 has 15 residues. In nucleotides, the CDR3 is TGTGCCAGCAGCTTGGCAGGGGGCGCCGGACAGCCCCAGCATTTT. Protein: CASSLAGGAGQPQHF.

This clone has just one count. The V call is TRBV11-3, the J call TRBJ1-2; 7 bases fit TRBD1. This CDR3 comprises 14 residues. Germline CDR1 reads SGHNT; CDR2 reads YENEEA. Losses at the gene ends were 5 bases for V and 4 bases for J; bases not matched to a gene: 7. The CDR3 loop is CASSDRQGIYGYTF. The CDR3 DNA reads TGTGCCAGCAGCGATAGACAGGGCATCTATGGCTACACCTTC.

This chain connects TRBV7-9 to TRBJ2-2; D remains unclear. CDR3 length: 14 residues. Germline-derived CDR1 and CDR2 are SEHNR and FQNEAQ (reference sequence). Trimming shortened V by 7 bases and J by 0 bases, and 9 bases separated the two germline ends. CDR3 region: CASTSDSNTGELFF. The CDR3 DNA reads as TGTGCCAGCACGTCCGACTCGAACACCGGGGAGCTGTTTTTT.